This paragraph covers one TCR beta chain sequence. This specimen belongs to a study of somatic mutations in cytotoxic T cells in rheumatoid arthritis. Generated by immunoSEQ multiplex PCR, the TCRdb table keeps only in-frame clones and is missing some. The repertoire holds 7,000 or so clones, with around 75% as singletons. Sequenced material: CD8+ T cells sorted from blood. The receptor's source is an adult with rheumatoid arthritis.

CDR3 protein: CASSSQGNEQFF. Here the CDR3 DNA reads TGCGCCAGCAGCTCGCAGGGGAATGAGCAGTTCTTC. This rearrangement joins TRBV5-1 to TRBJ2-1; the D gene is possibly TRBD1 (6 bases). This CDR3 comprises 12 residues. The germline gives CDR1 SGHRS, CDR2 YFSETQ. Trimming removed 3 bases from V and 7 bases from J, with 8 bases in between.